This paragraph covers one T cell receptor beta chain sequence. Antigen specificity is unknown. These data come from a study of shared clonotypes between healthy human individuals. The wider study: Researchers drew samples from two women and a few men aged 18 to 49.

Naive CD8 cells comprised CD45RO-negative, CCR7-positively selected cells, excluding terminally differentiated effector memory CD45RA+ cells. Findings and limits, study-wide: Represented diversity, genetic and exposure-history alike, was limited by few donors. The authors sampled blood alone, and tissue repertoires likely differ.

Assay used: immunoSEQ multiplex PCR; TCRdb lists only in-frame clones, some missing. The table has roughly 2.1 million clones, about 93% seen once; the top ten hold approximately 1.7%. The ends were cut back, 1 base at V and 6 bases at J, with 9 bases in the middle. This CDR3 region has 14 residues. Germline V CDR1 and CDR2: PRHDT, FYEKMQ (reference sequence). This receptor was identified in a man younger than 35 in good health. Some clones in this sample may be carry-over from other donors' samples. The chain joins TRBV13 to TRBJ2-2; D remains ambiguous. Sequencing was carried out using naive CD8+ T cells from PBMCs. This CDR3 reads CASSLELRPGELFF. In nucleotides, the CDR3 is TGTGCCAGCAGCTTAGAGCTGCGCCCCGGGGAGCTGTTTTTT.